This entry lists 6 T cell receptor beta chains sequenced from one sample in a study of OX40 agonist ivuxolimab in advanced cancers. Sequencing used immunoSEQ multiplex PCR; TCRdb keeps in-frame clones, though not all of them. The repertoire holds about 12,000 clones, with about 80% as singletons. The source was CD4+ or CD8+ T cells sorted from blood, collected in a trial of the OX40 agonist ivuxolimab. The receptor source for this set is an adult with an advanced solid tumor such as melanoma, head and neck, liver or kidney cancer.

A few counts support this clone. This sequence joins TRBV27 and TRBJ1-1; 10 bases line up with TRBD1. Germline-derived CDR1 and CDR2 are MNHEY and SMNVEV (reference sequence). With 4 bases clipped from V and 6 bases from J, the junction kept 8 bases outside the gene matches. The CDR3 has 15 amino acids. CDR3 amino acids: CASSSGQGGRSEAFF. The CDR3 DNA follows: TGTGCCAGCAGTTCCGGACAGGGGGGCCGGTCTGAAGCTTTCTTT.

This chain connects TRBV28 to TRBJ2-5; TRBD2 matches at 7 bases. CDR1 and CDR2 (germline): MDHEN, SYDVKM. With V trimmed by 6 bases and J by 5 bases, 12 bases remained unmatched. CDR3 size: 15 residues. In DNA form, the CDR3 reads TGTGCCAGCAGATACCCCGGGAGGCCCGGGGAGACCCAGTACTTC. Protein product: CASRYPGRPGETQYF.

The V call is TRBV27, the J call TRBJ2-4, with D tentatively TRBD1 (6 bases). This CDR3 has 17 residues. Trimming took 4 bases from V and 0 from J, leaving 16 bases between them. Germline CDR1 MNHEY, CDR2 SMNVEV (reference sequence). The CDR3 spells CASSSTGSHLAKNIQYF. The CDR3 DNA sequence: TGTGCCAGCAGTTCAACAGGGTCCCACCTAGCCAAAAACATTCAGTACTTC.

There are a few counts of this clone. V gene TRBV19 combines with J gene TRBJ1-5; D is unresolved. Germline V gives CDR1 LNHDA, CDR2 SQIVND (reference sequence). CDR3 length: 16 amino acids. V lost 3 bases and J lost 0, with 12 bases in between. The CDR3 nucleotides read TGTGCCAGTAGTATTGAAAGAACAGATAGCAATCAGCCCCAGCATTTT. Protein sequence: CASSIERTDSNQPQHF.

Within the sample, this clone is medium-sized. The gene calls are TRBV5-1 and TRBJ2-7; TRBD1 matches 9 bases. The CDR3 length is 15 residues. Trimming at V came to 4 bases and at J to 4 bases, leaving 9 bases not matched to a gene. The germline CDR1 and CDR2 sequences are SGHRS and YFSETQ. CDR3: CASSVSDRGKYEQYF. In nucleotides, the CDR3 is TGCGCCAGCAGCGTTTCGGACAGGGGAAAATACGAGCAGTACTTC.

J is TRBJ1-2 and V is TRBV7-8; 7 nucleotides match TRBD1. CDR3 length: 14 amino acids. V shed 5 bases and J 2 bases; nucleotides not matched to a gene: 5. Germline assignment: CDR1 SGHVS and CDR2 FQNEAQ. The CDR3 here is CASSGGGINYGYTF. As DNA, the CDR3 is TGTGCCAGCAGCGGAGGGGGCATCAACTATGGCTACACCTTC.